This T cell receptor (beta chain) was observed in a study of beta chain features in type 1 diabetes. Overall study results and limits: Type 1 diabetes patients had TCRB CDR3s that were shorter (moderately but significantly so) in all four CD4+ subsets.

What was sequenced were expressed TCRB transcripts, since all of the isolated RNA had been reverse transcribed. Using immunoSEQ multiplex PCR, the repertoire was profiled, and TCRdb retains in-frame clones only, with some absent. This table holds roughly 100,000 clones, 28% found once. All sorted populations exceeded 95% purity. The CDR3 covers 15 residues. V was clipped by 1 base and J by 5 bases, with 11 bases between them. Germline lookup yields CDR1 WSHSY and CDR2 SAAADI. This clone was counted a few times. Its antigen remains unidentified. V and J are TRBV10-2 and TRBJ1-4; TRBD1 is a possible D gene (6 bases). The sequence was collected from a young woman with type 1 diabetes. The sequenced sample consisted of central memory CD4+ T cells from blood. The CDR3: CASSEWDKRNEKLFF. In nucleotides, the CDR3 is TGCGCCAGCAGTGAGTGGGACAAAAGAAATGAAAAACTGTTTTTT.